These 13 T cell receptor beta chains share one sample of origin, sequenced in a study of shared clonotypes between healthy human individuals. Profiled with immunoSEQ multiplex PCR; TCRdb holds only in-frame clones, not every one. The sample lists about 2.3 million clones; just under 95% were seen once. The sample comprised naive CD4+ T cells from PBMCs. Stated subset: CD45RA+ positively selected. These receptors came from a man between 18 and 35 years old in good health. Some clones in this sample may be carry-over from other donors' samples.

CDR3 DNA: TGTGCCTGGAGTGTGGGACAGGGGAAAAACATTCAGTACTTC. This sequence encodes CAWSVGQGKNIQYF. V and J are TRBV30 and TRBJ2-4, with 10 bases matching TRBD1. The V gene end was trimmed by 0 bases and the J gene end by 4 bases; junction bases not matched to a gene: 0. The CDR3 length is 14 residues. Germline V gene sequence: CDR1 GTSNPN, CDR2 SVGIG (reference sequence).

As for this clone: The same CDR3 also results from other DNA sequences found in this sample. This chain uses TRBV9 with TRBJ2-7; possible D gene TRBD2, 5 bases. Germline values: CDR1 SGDLS, CDR2 YYNGEE. The V end was cut by 0 bases, the J end by 0 bases, with 10 bases between. The CDR3 has 15 residues. The CDR3 loop reads CASSVAGGPSYEQYF. The CDR3, as DNA: TGTGCCAGCAGCGTAGCTGGCGGGCCCTCCTACGAGCAGTACTTC.

The chain carries TRBV10-3 and TRBJ2-7; D is ambiguous. Germline V CDR1 and CDR2: ENHRY, SYGVKD. The CDR3 length is 13 residues. Trimming cost V 4 bases and J 1 base, with 8 bases left between them. The DNA of the CDR3 is TGTGCCATCAGTGCTCTCCCGTCCTACGAGCAGTACTTC. Its protein product is CAISALPSYEQYF.

V usage is TRBV11-3 and J usage is TRBJ2-1; D is unresolved. V was shortened by 1 base and J by 7 bases, with 14 bases between the two germline ends. Germline lookup yields CDR1 SGHNT and CDR2 YENEEA. The CDR3 contains 15 residues. CDR3 region: CASSLGVGAGNEQFF. The CDR3 DNA reads as TGTGCCAGCAGCTTAGGGGTGGGCGCCGGTAATGAGCAGTTCTTC.

The rearrangement joins TRBV6-5 to TRBJ1-5; D may be TRBD1 (6 bases). The CDR3 is made up of 14 amino acids. V was shortened by 6 bases and J by 6 bases, with 15 bases between the two germline ends. Germline CDR1 MNHEY, CDR2 SVGAGI. The CDR3 loop is CASRSGGPGQPQHF. The CDR3 nucleotides are TGTGCCAGCAGATCGGGGGGCCCCGGTCAGCCCCAGCATTTT.

There are a few counts of this clone. In DNA, the CDR3 is TGTGCCAGCAGCGCTAGGGACAGAATGAACACTGAAGCTTTCTTT. It encodes CASSARDRMNTEAFF. V is TRBV9 and J is TRBJ1-1; 7 bases line up with TRBD1. This CDR3 is built from 15 residues. Germline trimming cut 3 bases from V and 0 bases from J; bases unmatched to any gene: 5. The germline V gene has CDR1 SGDLS and CDR2 YYNGEE.

The J gene is TRBJ2-7, the V gene TRBV5-6; unclear D gene. The CDR3 has 14 amino acids. V gave up 0 bases and J gave up 2 bases, with 9 bases separating them. CDR1 is SGHDT, CDR2 YYEEEE, per germline. The CDR3: CASSLGSKTYEQYF. The CDR3 DNA is TGTGCCAGCAGCTTGGGCTCGAAGACCTACGAGCAGTACTTC. The full variable domain, rest sourced from reference TRBV5-6 and TRBJ2-7, is DAGVTQSPTHLIKTRGQQVTLRCSPKSGHDTVSWYQQALGQGPQFIFQYYEEEERQRGNFPDRFSGHQFPNYSSELNVNALLLGDSALYLCASSLGSKTYEQYFGPGTRLTVT.

The chain carries TRBV28 and TRBJ2-1; 9 positions agree with TRBD2. CDR3 length equals 16 residues. Germline CDR1 is MDHEN and CDR2 is SYDVKM. Trimming took 3 bases from V and 6 from J; bases not matched to a gene: 9. CDR3 DNA: TGTGCCAGCAGTTTGGGGGGCCTAGCGGGAATCAATGAGCAGTTCTTC. Translating gives CASSLGGLAGINEQFF.

V usage is TRBV7-3 and J usage is TRBJ1-1; TRBD1 aligns across 9 bases. This CDR3 is built from 16 residues. J gave up 4 bases and V 4 bases, and 10 bases lay outside the gene matches. Per germline, CDR1 SGHTA and CDR2 FQGTGA. The DNA for the CDR3 is TGTGCCAGCAGCTCCTCAGGGGACAGGGTAGTCACTGAAGCTTTCTTT. This gives the protein CASSSSGDRVVTEAFF.

The chain combines TRBV28 with TRBJ1-1, with D unresolved. Germline V lookup: CDR1 MDHEN, CDR2 SYDVKM. The CDR3 covers 13 residues. V lost 8 bases, J lost 0 bases, and 10 bases lay in between. The CDR3 reads CASRVNMNTEAFF. CDR3 in DNA: TGTGCCAGCCGGGTCAACATGAACACTGAAGCTTTCTTT.

V gene TRBV9 combines with J gene TRBJ2-3; D call uncertain. Trimming shortened V by 3 bases and J by 6 bases, and 11 bases separated the two germline ends. CDR1 and CDR2 from the germline V gene are SGDLS and YYNGEE. The CDR3 has 13 amino acids. CDR3: CASSDVTPDTQYF. DNA of the CDR3: TGTGCCAGCAGCGACGTGACCCCGGATACGCAGTATTTT.

The rearrangement links TRBV5-5 to TRBJ2-5; 13 nucleotides match TRBD2. Germline V gene lookup returns CDR1 SGHKS and CDR2 YYEKEE (reference sequence). This CDR3 comprises 17 residues. J lost 4 bases, V lost 3 bases, and 9 bases had no gene match. CDR3 amino acids: CASSWGRTSGSGETQYF. CDR3 DNA sequence: TGTGCCAGCAGCTGGGGCCGGACTAGCGGGAGTGGAGAGACCCAGTACTTC.

The V call is TRBV28, the J call TRBJ1-5, with a possible D match to TRBD1 (5 bases). Germline CDR1 is MDHEN and CDR2 is SYDVKM. CDR3 length: 14 amino acids. With 3 bases removed from V and 7 bases from J, the gap between germline ends came to 13 bases. CDR3 in amino acids: CASSFGRGRQPQHF. The CDR3 bases are TGTGCCAGCAGTTTCGGGAGGGGCCGGCAGCCCCAGCATTTT.